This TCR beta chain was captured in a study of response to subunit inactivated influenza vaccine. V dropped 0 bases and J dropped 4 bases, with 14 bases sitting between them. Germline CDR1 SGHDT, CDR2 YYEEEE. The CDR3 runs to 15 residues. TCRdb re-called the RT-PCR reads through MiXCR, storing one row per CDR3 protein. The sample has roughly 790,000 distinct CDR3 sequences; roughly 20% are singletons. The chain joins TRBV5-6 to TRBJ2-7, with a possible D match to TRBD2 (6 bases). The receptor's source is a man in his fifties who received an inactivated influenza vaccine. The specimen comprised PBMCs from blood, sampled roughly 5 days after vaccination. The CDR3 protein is CASSLAGVVVYEQYF. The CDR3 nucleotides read TGTGCCAGCAGCTTGGCGGGAGTCGTCGTATACGAGCAGTACTTC.